These 20 T cell receptor beta chains were sequenced from one sample in a study of blood T cells in healthy people across ages. For the second PCR, which ran for about 7 to 12 cycles, a sample-barcoded 5' primer and a J-beta primer mix were used. TCRdb re-called the 5' RACE reads through MiXCR, storing one row per CDR3 protein. The sample has about 1.4 million distinct CDR3 sequences, approximately 63% seen once; the top ten hold 6.5% to 8.5%. Sequences were obtained from blood. All receptors derive from a man aged 18 to 30 in good health.

This sequence joins TRBV20-1 and TRBJ1-1; D uncertain. The V gene's germline CDR1 is DFQATT and CDR2 SNEGSKA (reference sequence). The CDR3 consists of 13 residues. V was trimmed by 6 bases and J by 4 bases, leaving 15 bases between them. CDR3 sequence: CSALHSVVTEAFF. The CDR3 DNA sequence: TGCAGTGCCCTTCACTCGGTAGTCACTGAAGCTTTCTTT.

This rearrangement joins TRBV7-9 to TRBJ2-3; 8 bases map to TRBD2. Trimming at V came to 3 bases and at J to 6 bases, leaving 8 bases not matched to a gene. CDR3 size: 15 residues. Germline-derived CDR1 and CDR2 are SEHNR and FQNEAQ (reference sequence). In nucleotides, the CDR3 is TGTGCCAGCAGCTTCGTCGGACTAGCCCCCGATACGCAGTATTTT. This sequence encodes CASSFVGLAPDTQYF.

This chain connects TRBV9 to TRBJ2-7; 7 bases are shared with TRBD2. Germline trimming cut 4 bases from V and 5 bases from J; bases unmatched to any gene: 9. The CDR3 is 14 residues long. CDR1 is SGDLS and CDR2 is YYNGEE in the germline V gene. CDR3 sequence reads: CASSPRGVKHEQYF. The CDR3 nucleotides are TGTGCCAGCAGCCCCCGGGGGGTTAAGCACGAGCAGTACTTC.

V usage is TRBV11-2 and J usage is TRBJ1-1, with TRBD1 matching over 10 bases. Trimming at V came to 3 bases and at J to 0 bases, leaving 4 bases not matched to a gene. The CDR3 is 16 amino acids. In germline, CDR1 is SGHAT, CDR2 FQNNGV. This CDR3 is CASSLGTGEMNTEAFF. As DNA, the CDR3 is TGTGCCAGCAGCTTGGGGACAGGGGAGATGAACACTGAAGCTTTCTTT. Filled out from reference TRBV11-2 and TRBJ1-1, the complete variable domain reads EAGVAQSPRYKIIEKRQSVAFWCNPISGHATLYWYQQILGQGPKLLIQFQNNGVVDDSQLPKDRFSAERLKGVDSTLKIQPAKLEDSAVYLCASSLGTGEMNTEAFFGQGTRLTVV.

The rearrangement uses TRBV29-1 and TRBJ1-2; TRBD1 matches 7 bases. V dropped 7 bases and J dropped 6; count of bases not matched to a gene: 8. CDR1 SQVTM and CDR2 ANQGSEA come from the germline V gene. The CDR3 has 12 residues. CDR3 region: CSGMSGGDGYTF. In nucleotides, the CDR3 is TGCAGCGGAATGTCAGGGGGAGATGGCTACACCTTC.

The chain recombines TRBV7-9 with TRBJ1-1; D is unresolved. CDR3 length: 12 residues. V shed 3 bases and J shed 9 bases, with 11 bases lying between them. Germline V gene lookup returns CDR1 SEHNR and CDR2 FQNEAQ (reference sequence). CDR3 bases: TGTGCCAGCAGCTTGGCGACATTCCAAGCTTTCTTT. Residues: CASSLATFQAFF.

Of note for this clonotype: The junction does not match germline at one end; this may be a read error. This chain links TRBV20-1 with TRBJ2-7; either TRBD1 or TRBD2 may fit D (5 bases each). Germline V gene data show CDR1 as DFQATT and CDR2 as SNEGSKA (reference sequence). This CDR3 has 15 amino acids. CDR3 in amino acids: CSTRGSRDRAYEQYF. CDR3 nucleotides: TGCAGTACTAGGGGTAGCCGCGACAGAGCCTACGAGCAGTACTTC.

This clonotype was found a few times. A much larger clonotype is one base distant, so this may be a read error. The chain is built from TRBV11-2 and TRBJ2-1, with TRBD2 matching over 11 bases. Germline CDR1 reads SGHAT; CDR2 reads FQNNGV. The V segment lost 8 bases and the J segment 7 bases; nucleotides outside the gene matches: 10. The CDR3 is 15 residues long. The CDR3 DNA reads as TGTGCCAGCCACGGGGGGACTAGCGGAAAAAATGAGCAGTTCTTC. Protein: CASHGGTSGKNEQFF.

Only a few counts were recorded for this clonotype. The V call is TRBV5-1, the J call TRBJ2-3; TRBD1 might be the D (5 bases). There are 15 residues in the CDR3. The germline V and J ends were trimmed by 4 bases and 2 bases, with 14 bases remaining between them. The V gene's germline CDR1 is SGHRS and CDR2 YFSETQ. In DNA form, the CDR3 reads TGCGCCAGCAGCGAATTGCAGGGTGACACAGATACGCAGTATTTT. Amino acid sequence: CASSELQGDTDTQYF. Combining the CDR3 with reference TRBV5-1 and TRBJ2-3 gives the whole variable domain KAGVTQTPRYLIKTRGQQVTLSCSPISGHRSVSWYQQTPGQGLQFLFEYFSETQRNKGNFPGRFSGRQFSNSRSEMNVSTLELGDSALYLCASSELQGDTDTQYFGPGTRLTVL.

The chain carries TRBV12-3 or TRBV12-4 and TRBJ1-1; D unresolved. The germline V and J ends were trimmed by 5 bases and 0 bases, with 13 bases remaining between them. This CDR3 is built from 15 residues. CDR3 DNA sequence: TGTGCCAGCAGTCCCCCCGCGACGGTGAACACTGAAGCTTTCTTT. Protein product: CASSPPATVNTEAFF.

This chain connects TRBV20-1 to TRBJ1-2; D unresolved. The CDR3 contains 12 residues. Trimming took 5 bases from V and 1 from J, leaving 8 bases between them. In germline, CDR1 is DFQATT, CDR2 SNEGSKA (reference sequence). CDR3 protein: CSAPVGNYGYTF. Here the CDR3 DNA reads TGCAGTGCTCCCGTGGGTAACTATGGCTACACCTTC.

The chain couples TRBV29-1 to TRBJ1-5; D uncertain. The CDR3 length is 16 residues. V was trimmed by 6 bases and J by 5 bases, leaving 23 bases between them. Germline CDR1 is SQVTM and CDR2 is ANQGSEA. The CDR3 region has the DNA TGCAGCGTCCACTTAGGCGGTGTATACAGTCATCAGCCCCAGCATTTT. The encoded protein is CSVHLGGVYSHQPQHF.

The chain uses TRBV4-3 and TRBJ2-6; the match to TRBD1 covers 8 bases. The J segment lost 0 bases and the V segment lost 0 bases, leaving 4 bases of the junction unmatched. The CDR3 extends over 18 amino acids. Germline CDR1 and CDR2: LGHNA and YSLEER. CDR3 region: CASSQDGTGNSGANVLTF. CDR3 DNA: TGCGCCAGCAGCCAAGATGGGACAGGTAACTCTGGGGCCAACGTCCTGACTTTC.

This clonotype was observed a handful of times. This sequence joins TRBV20-1 and TRBJ1-5, with D perhaps matching TRBD1 (5 bases). CDR1 is DFQATT, CDR2 SNEGSKA, per germline (reference sequence). Trimming cost V 1 base and J 2 bases, with 12 bases left between them. This CDR3 region has 15 residues. CDR3 sequence (DNA): TGCAGTGCTAGAGTTTTGCCGGGGGGCAATCAGCCCCAGCATTTT. Protein product: CSARVLPGGNQPQHF.

V and J are TRBV5-6 and TRBJ2-1; D is unclear. CDR3 length: 19 residues. Germline V gene sequence: CDR1 SGHDT, CDR2 YYEEEE. V shed 0 bases and J shed 3 bases, with 22 bases lying between them. CDR3 coding DNA: TGTGCCAGCAGCTTGGGGTGGCAGGTCCTATCTGACTTCTACAATGAGCAGTTCTTC. This gives the protein CASSLGWQVLSDFYNEQFF.

In its sample, this clonotype was seen a few times. V usage is TRBV7-2 and J usage is TRBJ2-1, with D possibly being TRBD2 (5 bases). Trimming pared 1 base from V and 10 bases from J, leaving 20 bases between. Germline V gene sequence: CDR1 SGHTA, CDR2 FQGNSA. The CDR3 spans 16 residues. The DNA of the CDR3 is TGTGCCAGCAGCTTAGATCCGCGCGCGTTTAGGGAGGAGCAGTTCTTC. Translating it yields CASSLDPRAFREEQFF.

This clonotype was counted ten times or more. The genes are TRBV29-1 and TRBJ2-7, with 7 bases lining up with TRBD1. Germline-derived CDR1 and CDR2 are SQVTM and ANQGSEA. CDR3 length: 13 amino acids. V was pared by 7 bases and J by 5 bases, with 11 bases of the junction left unmatched. The CDR3 DNA reads as TGCAGCGCTCTGGACAGGTTGGACGACGAGCAGTACTTC. This encodes CSALDRLDDEQYF.

The chain links TRBV15 to TRBJ2-1; D perhaps matches TRBD2 (5 bases). The V end lost 3 bases, the J end lost 6 bases, and 12 bases lay between the germline ends. There are 14 residues in the CDR3. Germline-derived CDR1 and CDR2 are LNHNV and YYDKDF (reference sequence). The CDR3 region is CATSSTDFRNEQFF. CDR3 nucleotide sequence: TGTGCCACCAGCAGTACGGACTTCCGCAATGAGCAGTTCTTC.

This sequence joins TRBV7-2 and TRBJ2-7; 9 nucleotides agree with TRBD1. Germline values: CDR1 SGHTA, CDR2 FQGNSA. The CDR3 covers 14 residues. V trimming: 4 bases; J trimming: 5 bases; junction bases outside the gene matches: 6. The CDR3 DNA reads as TGTGCCAGCAGCTCCTCGGGACAGGGACACGAGCAGTACTTC. Amino acids: CASSSSGQGHEQYF.

Of note for this clonotype: A junction boundary mismatches the germline segment, possibly from a read error. The J gene is TRBJ1-2, the V gene TRBV7-9; 8 positions agree with TRBD1. The CDR3 runs to 16 residues. Germline V CDR1 and CDR2: SEHNR, FQNEAQ (reference sequence). CDR3 in amino acids: CASSPPQTGVGYRYTF. DNA for the CDR3: TGTGCCAGCAGCCCACCTCAGACAGGGGTCGGCTATCGCTACACCTTC.